One T cell receptor (beta chain) is described in this entry. This entry belongs to a study of TIL therapy for anti-PD-1-resistant metastatic lung cancer. Sequencing used immunoSEQ v3. TCRdb's table, derived via immunoSEQ multiplex PCR, lists solely in-frame clones and lacks some. The data hold 8,000 to 9,500 clones, with over 70% observed a single time. The sample's time point: pre-treatment sample, taken before nivolumab and TIL therapy. Most excised metastases sampled were pleural nodules or supraclavicular lymph nodes. V shed 4 bases and J shed 2 bases, with 8 bases lying between them. The CDR3 spans 13 residues. Germline assignment: CDR1 SGHVS and CDR2 FQNEAQ.

Source: tumor tissue, taken at baseline. This TCR came from a person aged 25-79 years with non-small cell lung cancer. The gene calls are TRBV7-8 and TRBJ2-5; D assignment may be TRBD1 or TRBD2 (5 bases each). The CDR3 bases are TGTGCCAGCAGCTCGGGACGACAAGAGACCCAGTACTTC. Protein sequence: CASSSGRQETQYF.